Listed below are T cell receptor beta chains from one sample, sequenced in a study of low-dose radiotherapy and immunotherapy resistance in tumors. TCRdb reanalysed the reads using MiXCR and keeps one entry per CDR3 protein. This sample carries under 90,000 distinct CDR3 sequences, 18% of them seen once, and the ten largest clones take 2.8%. This sample comprised PBMCs, obtained before treatment. All receptors come from a male donor with prostate cancer. CDR3s leave out the opening cysteine and the closing phenylalanine or tryptophan.

V gene: TRBV27; CDR3 protein: ASSFSGFAYEQY
V gene: TRBV6-2/TRBV6-3; CDR3 protein: ASKRTGDGYT
V gene: TRBV12-3/TRBV12-4; CDR3 protein: ASGWTSGGPAAIQY
V gene: TRBV20-1; CDR3 protein: SASGGALRDNEQF
V gene: TRBV7-9; CDR3 protein: ASSLEVEGLREF
V gene: TRBV14; CDR3 protein: ASSQDGNEQF
V gene: TRBV11-2; CDR3 protein: ASSPDRDEEQF
V gene: TRBV7-9; CDR3 protein: ASSSKAGQNTEAF
V gene: TRBV13; CDR3 protein: ASSRDGNYGYT
V gene: TRBV20-1; CDR3 protein: SARRGGEGTDTQY
V gene: TRBV27; CDR3 protein: ASNYDRVFGYT
V gene: TRBV7-2; CDR3 protein: ASSADGTSFDEQF
V gene: TRBV19; CDR3 protein: ASSVSNEQF
V gene: TRBV11-2; CDR3 protein: ATPEWGRDSGANVLT
V gene: TRBV7-9; CDR3 protein: ASSLAGGFDNEQF
V gene: TRBV10-3; CDR3 protein: AISESIGQGRRTEAF
V gene: TRBV11-2; CDR3 protein: ASSTDTQY
V gene: TRBV11-2; CDR3 protein: ASSLVDGSYEQY
V gene: TRBV20-1; CDR3 protein: SARDRSGGQETQY
V gene: TRBV5-1; CDR3 protein: ASSLRSGGALGELF
V gene: TRBV20-1; CDR3 protein: SARDSLAVGELF
V gene: TRBV18; CDR3 protein: ASSPDQGLYQPQH
V gene: TRBV14; CDR3 protein: ASSPWTGRYEQY
V gene: TRBV3-1; CDR3 protein: ASRFGPEAF
V gene: TRBV30; CDR3 protein: AWRDITDTQY
V gene: TRBV27; CDR3 protein: ASCRDPYNCLGYT
V gene: TRBV3-1; CDR3 protein: ASSQEQGVTEAF
V gene: TRBV30; CDR3 protein: ASQKTGAQETQY
V gene: TRBV5-1; CDR3 protein: ASSLEDAASTDTQY
V gene: TRBV5-5; CDR3 protein: ASSLGQNYEQY
V gene: TRBV20-1; CDR3 protein: SATGDNQETQY
V gene: TRBV7-6; CDR3 protein: ASSFSEGLFAF
V gene: TRBV3-1; CDR3 protein: ASSQRATGLMSEQF
V gene: TRBV5-4; CDR3 protein: ASSLGGRSMETQY
V gene: TRBV20-1; CDR3 protein: SAPNYGYT